One sample yielded the 32 T cell receptor beta chains listed below, sequenced in a study of shared clonotypes between healthy human individuals. Clones were sequenced by immunoSEQ multiplex PCR, and TCRdb holds only the in-frame ones, with some missing. The sample lists some 1,600,000 clones, approximately 98% occurring once. Sequences were obtained from naive CD4+ T cells sorted from blood. Subset of the sample: CD45RA+ positively selected. These TCRs come from a man younger than 40 in good health.

This chain joins TRBV6-1 and TRBJ2-2; tentative D call: TRBD2 (7 bases). The germline CDR1 and CDR2 sequences are MNHNS and SASEGT. Trimming removed 4 bases at V and 7 bases at J, with 16 bases between. The CDR3 covers 15 residues. CDR3 sequence: CASSARRGRIGELFF. The CDR3 DNA sequence: TGTGCCAGCAGTGCCAGGCGGGGGCGCATCGGGGAGCTGTTTTTT.

The chain couples TRBV2 to TRBJ2-5; D may be TRBD1 (6 bases). Per the germline V gene, CDR1 is SNHLY and CDR2 is FYNNEI. Trimming cost V 3 bases and J 2 bases, with 10 bases left between them. There are 14 residues in the CDR3. CDR3 nucleotide sequence: TGTGCCAGCAGTGACGGGACACCACAAGAGACCCAGTACTTC. Protein sequence: CASSDGTPQETQYF.

The chain recombines TRBV28 with TRBJ2-5; D unresolved. The CDR3 extends over 12 amino acids. The ends were cut back, 5 bases at V and 7 bases at J, with 11 bases in the middle. From germline, CDR1 is MDHEN and CDR2 SYDVKM. Written as DNA, the CDR3 is TGTGCCAGCAGTCCCCCGTACCGGACCCAGTACTTC. The encoded protein is CASSPPYRTQYF.

This chain uses TRBV18 with TRBJ2-1, with 15 bases identical to TRBD2. This CDR3 is 18 amino acids long. V lost 3 bases, J lost 2 bases, and 5 bases stayed unmatched. Germline V CDR1 and CDR2: KGHSH, LQKENI. CDR3: CASSPTGTSGRTYNEQFF. DNA of the CDR3: TGTGCCAGCTCACCCACTGGGACTAGCGGGAGGACCTACAATGAGCAGTTCTTC.

The V gene is TRBV18, the J gene TRBJ1-4, with D maybe TRBD1 (5 bases). V was cut by 3 bases and J by 5 bases, with 28 bases left in between. The CDR3 is 20 amino acids. CDR1 KGHSH and CDR2 LQKENI come from the germline V gene. The CDR3 protein is CASSPRAPFPRQIPNEKLFF. In DNA form, the CDR3 reads TGTGCCAGCTCACCGCGGGCCCCTTTTCCTAGACAGATCCCCAATGAAAAACTGTTTTTT. Together with reference TRBV18 and TRBJ1-4, the CDR3 gives the full variable domain: NAGVMQNPRHLVRRRGQEARLRCSPMKGHSHVYWYRQLPEEGLKFMVYLQKENIIDESGMPKERFSAEFPKEGPSILRIQQVVRGDSAAYFCASSPRAPFPRQIPNEKLFFGSGTQLSVL.

The rearrangement joins TRBV28 to TRBJ2-1, with 11 bases aligning to TRBD2. J gave up 4 bases and V 7 bases, and 3 bases lay outside the gene matches. CDR1 and CDR2 (germline): MDHEN, SYDVKM. CDR3 length: 14 residues. The DNA of the CDR3 is TGTGCCAGCATGACTAGCGGGACTTACAATGAGCAGTTCTTC. Translated, it gives CASMTSGTYNEQFF.

The chain combines TRBV5-4 with TRBJ2-7; no clear D gene. Trimming cost V 0 bases and J 6 bases, with 13 bases left between them. From germline, CDR1 is SGHNT and CDR2 YYREEE (reference sequence). This CDR3 has 14 residues. The CDR3 DNA is TGTGCCAGCAGCTTGGACAGAGTTGTGAGCGAGCAGTACTTC. Translating it yields CASSLDRVVSEQYF.

The J gene is TRBJ1-2, the V gene TRBV27, with 7 bases identical to TRBD1. Germline CDR1 MNHEY, CDR2 SMNVEV (reference sequence). The V gene end was trimmed by 7 bases and the J gene end by 0 bases; junction bases not matched to a gene: 2. The CDR3 length is 13 residues. The CDR3 spells CASKGTANYGYTF. CDR3 nucleotide sequence: TGTGCCAGCAAGGGGACAGCTAACTATGGCTACACCTTC.

The CDR3 DNA is TGTGCCAGTAATAATGGAGGTGCCGAGCAGTACTTC. Its translation: CASNNGGAEQYF. This rearrangement joins TRBV19 to TRBJ2-7; D is perhaps TRBD2 (5 bases). With 7 bases removed from V and 6 bases from J, the gap between germline ends came to 13 bases. The CDR3 has 12 amino acids. CDR1 is LNHDA and CDR2 is SQIVND in the germline V gene (reference sequence).

V is TRBV30 and J is TRBJ2-3; 16 nucleotides match TRBD2. The CDR3 runs 16 residues. V shed 5 bases, J shed 2 bases, and the junction held 4 bases outside the gene matches. CDR1 GTSNPN and CDR2 SVGIG come from the germline V gene (reference sequence). The CDR3 sequence: CAWAGLAGGPTDTQYF. DNA for the CDR3: TGTGCCTGGGCGGGACTAGCGGGAGGGCCCACAGATACGCAGTATTTT.

The chain carries TRBV28 and TRBJ1-5, with a weak D call TRBD1 (5 bases). The CDR3 loop spans 14 amino acids. Per the germline V gene, CDR1 is MDHEN and CDR2 is SYDVKM. V was shortened by 3 bases and J by 4 bases, with 10 bases between the two germline ends. This chain's CDR3 is CASSFLGVNQPQHF. DNA for the CDR3: TGTGCCAGCAGTTTCTTGGGGGTAAATCAGCCCCAGCATTTT.

This clone was seen more than once but under ten times. This sequence joins TRBV14 and TRBJ1-2, with a possible D match to TRBD1 (5 bases). V was shortened by 4 bases and J by 8 bases, with 11 bases between the two germline ends. The CDR3 totals 12 residues. Germline V CDR1 and CDR2: SGHDN, FVKESK. CDR3 sequence: CASSPGGVGYTF. CDR3 nucleotides: TGTGCCAGCAGCCCCGGGGGTGTGGGCTACACCTTC.

The rearrangement joins TRBV4-3 to TRBJ1-2, with D unclear. The germline V and J ends were trimmed by 0 bases and 4 bases, with 12 bases remaining between them. From germline, CDR1 is LGHNA and CDR2 YSLEER. This CDR3 has 15 residues. The CDR3 reads CASSQDLAISYGYTF. CDR3 sequence (DNA): TGCGCCAGCAGCCAAGATCTTGCAATATCCTATGGCTACACCTTC.

The chain uses TRBV6-6 and TRBJ1-1; D call uncertain. V lost 2 bases to trimming and J lost 0 bases, with 7 bases between them. Germline lookup yields CDR1 MNHNY and CDR2 SVGAGI (reference sequence). The CDR3 covers 14 residues. CDR3 protein: CASSYLPLNTEAFF. In DNA form, the CDR3 reads TGTGCCAGCAGTTACCTTCCCCTGAACACTGAAGCTTTCTTT.

As regards this clone: Other DNA sequences within the sample encode an identical CDR3. V gene TRBV27 combines with J gene TRBJ2-6; no clear D gene. Germline V CDR1 and CDR2: MNHEY, SMNVEV (reference sequence). Trimming took off 5 bases at V and 0 bases at J, with 5 bases between the two ends. This CDR3 comprises 14 residues. CDR3 DNA sequence: TGTGCCAGCAGTCTCCTCTCTGGGGCCAACGTCCTGACTTTC. Amino acids: CASSLLSGANVLTF.

The genes are TRBV28 and TRBJ2-7; no reliable D call. The germline V and J ends were trimmed by 2 bases and 2 bases, with 7 bases remaining between them. The germline CDR1 and CDR2 sequences are MDHEN and SYDVKM. The CDR3 runs 13 residues. The CDR3 protein is CASSLNPAYEQYF. The CDR3, as DNA: TGTGCCAGCAGTTTAAACCCAGCCTACGAGCAGTACTTC.

The chain combines TRBV6-5 with TRBJ2-7; possible D gene TRBD2, 7 bases. Germline lookup yields CDR1 MNHEY and CDR2 SVGAGI. V was pared by 0 bases and J by 5 bases, with 14 bases between. This CDR3 region has 15 residues. CDR3: CASSYSPGGGNEQYF. CDR3 sequence (DNA): TGTGCCAGCAGTTACTCCCCGGGCGGGGGCAACGAGCAGTACTTC.

The chain joins TRBV30 to TRBJ2-7; a weak D match, TRBD1 (5 bases). Germline-derived CDR1 and CDR2 are GTSNPN and SVGIG (reference sequence). The CDR3 contains 19 residues. Trimming left V 2 bases short and J 0 bases short, with 26 bases between. CDR3 DNA: TGTGCCTGGAGTCCTCCCTTCAGAAGTTGGACATTGGGCTCCTACGAGCAGTACTTC. This gives the protein CAWSPPFRSWTLGSYEQYF.

This rearrangement joins TRBV9 to TRBJ1-3, with D unresolved. Deletions cut 0 bases from V and 6 bases from J, with 10 bases between. Germline values: CDR1 SGDLS, CDR2 YYNGEE. The CDR3 length is 14 residues. The CDR3 protein is CASSVAPEANTIYF. The DNA of the CDR3 is TGTGCCAGCAGCGTAGCCCCAGAGGCAAACACCATATATTTT.

CDR3 sequence reads: CAWSDERTAIYF. The CDR3 DNA sequence: TGTGCCTGGAGTGATGAAAGGACAGCCATCTACTTC. V usage is TRBV30 and J usage is TRBJ2-7; D possibly corresponds to TRBD1 (6 bases). The CDR3 is 12 residues long. Germline V gene lookup returns CDR1 GTSNPN and CDR2 SVGIG (reference sequence). Between the trimmed V and J ends, which lost 1 base and 13 bases, there was a span of 17 bases.

The V call is TRBV19, the J call TRBJ2-4, with D tentatively TRBD2 (5 bases). This CDR3 has 16 residues. V lost 6 bases to trimming and J lost 0 bases, with 15 bases between them. Germline V lookup: CDR1 LNHDA, CDR2 SQIVND (reference sequence). The CDR3 protein is CASSTPAGLAKNIQYF. CDR3 coding DNA: TGTGCCAGTAGCACCCCGGCGGGCCTAGCCAAAAACATTCAGTACTTC.

The V call is TRBV4-1, the J call TRBJ2-3; D ambiguous. The CDR3 has 14 residues. V lost 0 bases and J 4 bases, leaving 8 bases between the germline ends. Looked up from germline, CDR1 is MGHRA and CDR2 is YSYEKL. The CDR3 bases are TGCGCCAGCAGCCAAGAAAACCCCGCAGATACGCAGTATTTT. Protein product: CASSQENPADTQYF.

This clone was picked up a small number of times. The CDR3 nucleotides are TGCAGCGGTCTAGGGGGCTCCGACACCGGGGAGCTGTTTTTT. Encoded protein: CSGLGGSDTGELFF. The V gene is TRBV29-1, the J gene TRBJ2-2; 7 nucleotides align to TRBD1. Germline CDR1 is SQVTM and CDR2 is ANQGSEA. The CDR3 spans 14 residues. After removal of 7 bases from V and 3 bases from J, the junction contained 8 bases not matched to a gene.

This chain joins TRBV10-3 and TRBJ1-1, with D perhaps TRBD1 (5 bases). The CDR3 covers 14 residues. Germline-derived CDR1 and CDR2 are ENHRY and SYGVKD. V was trimmed by 0 bases and J by 11 bases, leaving 16 bases between them. The CDR3 loop is CAISESTGLVNAFF. In DNA form, the CDR3 reads TGTGCCATCAGTGAGTCGACGGGACTCGTTAATGCTTTCTTT.

This rearrangement joins TRBV5-4 to TRBJ2-2; D remains unclear. The V gene's germline CDR1 is SGHNT and CDR2 YYREEE (reference sequence). The CDR3 runs 13 residues. V lost 2 bases and J lost 6, with 8 bases in between. CDR3 sequence (DNA): TGTGCCAGCAGCTTTGGTTGGGCCGGGGAGCTGTTTTTT. Encoded protein: CASSFGWAGELFF.

This chain joins TRBV15 and TRBJ2-7, with 8 positions matching TRBD2. The germline V gene has CDR1 LNHNV and CDR2 YYDKDF (reference sequence). The J segment lost 3 bases and the V segment lost 2 bases, leaving 3 bases of the junction unmatched. The CDR3 contains 14 residues. The DNA of the CDR3 is TGTGCCACCAGCAGACTAGCGGGCCTCTACGAGCAGTACTTC. It codes for CATSRLAGLYEQYF.

The V and J genes are TRBV28 and TRBJ1-4, with TRBD1 as a possible D gene (6 bases). V lost 8 bases and J 5 bases, leaving 15 bases between the germline ends. The CDR3 runs to 14 residues. Germline V CDR1 and CDR2: MDHEN, SYDVKM. The DNA for the CDR3 is TGTGCCAGCCGCCGCGGGGGCGGCAATGAAAAACTGTTTTTT. Protein sequence: CASRRGGGNEKLFF. Using reference TRBV28 and TRBJ1-4 for the parts outside the CDR3, the full variable domain is DVKVTQSSRYLVKRTGEKVFLECVQDMDHENMFWYRQDPGLGLRLIYFSYDVKMKEKGDIPEGYSVSREKKERFSLILESASTNQTSMYLCASRRGGGNEKLFFGSGTQLSVL.

The CDR3 bases are TGCGCCACCAGCGGGCAGGTCCAAGAGACCCAGTACTTC. It yields the protein CATSGQVQETQYF. This sequence joins TRBV10-1 and TRBJ2-5; weak D call: TRBD2 (6 bases). CDR3 length equals 13 residues. The V gene lost 10 bases and the J gene lost 1 base, with 13 bases spanning the gap. Germline CDR1 WNHNN, CDR2 SYGVQD (reference sequence).

The chain uses TRBV5-1 and TRBJ2-7, with 12 bases aligning to TRBD2. The J segment lost 5 bases and the V segment lost 3 bases, leaving 6 bases of the junction unmatched. The germline V gene has CDR1 SGHRS and CDR2 YFSETQ. This CDR3 is built from 15 residues. The CDR3 DNA sequence: TGCGCCAGCAGCTCCGGACTAGCGGGAATTGACGAGCAGTACTTC. Its translation is CASSSGLAGIDEQYF.

The chain links TRBV5-1 to TRBJ1-2, with 8 bases aligning to TRBD1. The junction had 7 bases not matched to a gene; V was cut back by 4 bases and J by 8 bases. The CDR3 is 13 amino acids. The V gene's germline CDR1 is SGHRS and CDR2 YFSETQ. The CDR3 protein is CASSLWTGTGYTF. Written as DNA, the CDR3 is TGCGCCAGCAGCCTTTGGACAGGGACCGGCTACACCTTC.

This rearrangement joins TRBV7-9 to TRBJ2-2; TRBD1 aligns across 8 bases. Per germline, CDR1 SEHNR and CDR2 FQNEAQ (reference sequence). This CDR3 spans 14 amino acids. V dropped 8 bases and J dropped 0; count of bases not matched to a gene: 2. CDR3: CASGTGPNTGELFF. CDR3 coding DNA: TGTGCCAGCGGGACAGGACCGAACACCGGGGAGCTGTTTTTT. Supplemented by reference TRBV7-9 and TRBJ2-2, the full variable domain reads DTGVSQNPRHKITKRGQNVTFRCDPISEHNRLYWYRQTLGQGPEFLTYFQNEAQLEKSRLLSDRFSAERPKGSFSTLEIQRTEQGDSAMYLCASGTGPNTGELFFGEGSRLTVL.

This chain links TRBV6-6 with TRBJ2-7; tentative D call: TRBD1 (5 bases). The CDR3 is 14 residues long. Germline V CDR1 and CDR2: MNHNY, SVGAGI (reference sequence). V lost 7 bases, J lost 5 bases, and 18 bases lay in between. The CDR3 reads CASTWGGRVNEQYF. CDR3 bases: TGTGCCAGCACTTGGGGCGGCCGCGTGAACGAGCAGTACTTC.